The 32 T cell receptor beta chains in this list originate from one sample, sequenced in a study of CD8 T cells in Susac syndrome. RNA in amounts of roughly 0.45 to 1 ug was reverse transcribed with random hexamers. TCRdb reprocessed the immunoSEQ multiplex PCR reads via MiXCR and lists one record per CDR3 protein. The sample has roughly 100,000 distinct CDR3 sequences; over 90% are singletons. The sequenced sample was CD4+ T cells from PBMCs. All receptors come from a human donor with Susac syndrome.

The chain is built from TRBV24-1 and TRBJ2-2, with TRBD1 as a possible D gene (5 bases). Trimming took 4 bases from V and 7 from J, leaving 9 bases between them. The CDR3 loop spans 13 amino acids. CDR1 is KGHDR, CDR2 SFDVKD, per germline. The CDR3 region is CATSDGHNGELFF. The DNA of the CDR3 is TGTGCCACCAGTGACGGACACAACGGGGAGCTGTTTTTT.

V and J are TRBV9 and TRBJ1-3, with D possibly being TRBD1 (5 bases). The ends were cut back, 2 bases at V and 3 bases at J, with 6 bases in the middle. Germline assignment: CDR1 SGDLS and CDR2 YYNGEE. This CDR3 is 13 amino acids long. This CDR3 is CASSVGVGNTIYF. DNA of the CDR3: TGTGCCAGCAGCGTGGGGGTTGGAAACACCATATATTTT. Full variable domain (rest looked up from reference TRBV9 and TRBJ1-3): DSGVTQTPKHLITATGQRVTLRCSPRSGDLSVYWYQQSLDQGLQFLIQYYNGEERAKGNILERFSAQQFPDLHSELNLSSLELGDSALYFCASSVGVGNTIYFGEGSWLTVV.

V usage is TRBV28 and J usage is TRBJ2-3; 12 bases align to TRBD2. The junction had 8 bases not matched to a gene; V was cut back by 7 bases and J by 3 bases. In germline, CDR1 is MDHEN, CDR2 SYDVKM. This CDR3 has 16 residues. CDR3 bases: TGTGCCAGCACTTCCTCGACTAGCGGGGGAACAGATACGCAGTATTTT. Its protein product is CASTSSTSGGTDTQYF.

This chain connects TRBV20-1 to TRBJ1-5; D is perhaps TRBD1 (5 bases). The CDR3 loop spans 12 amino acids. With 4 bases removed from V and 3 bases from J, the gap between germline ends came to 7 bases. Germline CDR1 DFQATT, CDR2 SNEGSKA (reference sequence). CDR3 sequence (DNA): TGCAGTGCTACAGGGACCAATCAGCCCCAGCATTTT. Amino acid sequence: CSATGTNQPQHF.

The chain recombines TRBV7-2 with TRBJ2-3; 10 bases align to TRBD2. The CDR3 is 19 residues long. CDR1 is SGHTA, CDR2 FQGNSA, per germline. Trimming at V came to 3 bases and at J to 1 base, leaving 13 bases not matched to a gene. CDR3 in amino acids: CASSFPRGASGGRTDTQYF. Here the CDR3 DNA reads TGTGCCAGCAGCTTCCCCCGGGGAGCTAGCGGGGGCCGCACAGATACGCAGTATTTT. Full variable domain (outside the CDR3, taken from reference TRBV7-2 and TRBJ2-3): GAGVSQSPSNKVTEKGKDVELRCDPISGHTALYWYRQSLGQGLEFLIYFQGNSAPDKSGLPSDRFSAERTGGSVSTLTIQRTQQEDSAVYLCASSFPRGASGGRTDTQYFGPGTRLTVL.

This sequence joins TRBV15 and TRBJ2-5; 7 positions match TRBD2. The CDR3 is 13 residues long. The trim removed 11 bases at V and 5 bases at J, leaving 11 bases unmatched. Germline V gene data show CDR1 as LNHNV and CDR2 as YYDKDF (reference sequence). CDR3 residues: CAVGLAASETQYF. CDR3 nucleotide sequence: TGTGCCGTAGGCCTAGCGGCTTCGGAGACCCAGTACTTC.

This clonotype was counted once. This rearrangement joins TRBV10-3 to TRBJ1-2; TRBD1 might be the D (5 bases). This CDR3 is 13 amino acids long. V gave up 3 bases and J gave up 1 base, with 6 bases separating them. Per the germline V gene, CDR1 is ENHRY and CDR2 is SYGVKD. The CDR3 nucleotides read TGTGCCATCAGTGAAGGGGTTAACTATGGCTACACCTTC. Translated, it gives CAISEGVNYGYTF.

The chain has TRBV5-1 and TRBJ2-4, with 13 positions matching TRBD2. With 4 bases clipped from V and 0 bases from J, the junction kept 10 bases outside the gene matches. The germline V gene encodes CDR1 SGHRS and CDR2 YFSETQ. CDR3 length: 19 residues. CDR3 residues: CASSLRLAGGPVAKNIQYF. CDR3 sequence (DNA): TGCGCCAGCAGCCTACGACTAGCGGGGGGACCCGTAGCCAAAAACATTCAGTACTTC.

The CDR3 DNA is TGCGCCAGCAGCCAAGATTACCCCAACTATGGCTACACCTTC. Translating gives CASSQDYPNYGYTF. The J gene is TRBJ1-2, the V gene TRBV4-3; D call uncertain. The CDR3 totals 14 residues. Trimming cost V 0 bases and J 2 bases, with 7 bases left between them. Germline V gene lookup returns CDR1 LGHNA and CDR2 YSLEER.

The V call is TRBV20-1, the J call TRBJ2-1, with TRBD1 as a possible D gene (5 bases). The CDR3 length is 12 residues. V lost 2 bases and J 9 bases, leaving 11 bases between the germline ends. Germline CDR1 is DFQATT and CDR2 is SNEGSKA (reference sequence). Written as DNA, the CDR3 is TGCAGTGCTAGATCAGGGCGCGGTGAGCAGTTCTTC. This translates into CSARSGRGEQFF.

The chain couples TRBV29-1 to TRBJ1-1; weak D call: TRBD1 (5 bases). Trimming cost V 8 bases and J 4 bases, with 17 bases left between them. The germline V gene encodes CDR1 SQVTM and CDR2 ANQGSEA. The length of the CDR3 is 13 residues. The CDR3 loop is CSIQGRATTEAFF. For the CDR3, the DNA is TGCAGCATTCAAGGCAGGGCCACCACTGAAGCTTTCTTT.

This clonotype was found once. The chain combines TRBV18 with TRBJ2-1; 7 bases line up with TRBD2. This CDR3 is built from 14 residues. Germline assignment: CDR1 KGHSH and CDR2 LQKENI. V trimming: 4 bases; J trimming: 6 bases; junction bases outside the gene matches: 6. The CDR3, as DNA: TGTGCCAGCTCACTTAAAGCGGGGACCAATGAGCAGTTCTTC. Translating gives CASSLKAGTNEQFF.

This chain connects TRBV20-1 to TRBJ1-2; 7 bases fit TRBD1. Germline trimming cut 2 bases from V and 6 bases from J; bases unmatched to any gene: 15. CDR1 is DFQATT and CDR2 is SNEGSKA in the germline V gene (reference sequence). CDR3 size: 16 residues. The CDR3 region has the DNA TGCAGTGCTAGATGGGACCTAGGGGGCAGGGGGGATGGCTACACCTTC. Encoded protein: CSARWDLGGRGDGYTF.

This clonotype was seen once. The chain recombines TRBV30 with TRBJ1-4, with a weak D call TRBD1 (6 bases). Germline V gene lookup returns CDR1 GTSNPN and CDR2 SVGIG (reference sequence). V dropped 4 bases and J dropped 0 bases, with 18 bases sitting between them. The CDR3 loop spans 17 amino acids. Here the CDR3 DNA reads TGTGCCTGGAATCAGGGGACATCGGGTGCAACTAATGAAAAACTGTTTTTT. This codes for CAWNQGTSGATNEKLFF.

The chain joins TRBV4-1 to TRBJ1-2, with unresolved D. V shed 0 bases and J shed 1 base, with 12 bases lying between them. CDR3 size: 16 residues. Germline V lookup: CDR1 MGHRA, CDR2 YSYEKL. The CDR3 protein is CASSQDYPERNYGYTF. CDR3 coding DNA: TGCGCCAGCAGCCAAGATTACCCAGAACGTAACTATGGCTACACCTTC.

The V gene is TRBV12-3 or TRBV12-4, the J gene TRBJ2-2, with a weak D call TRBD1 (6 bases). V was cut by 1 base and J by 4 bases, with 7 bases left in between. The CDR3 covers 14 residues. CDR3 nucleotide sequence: TGTGCCAGCAGTTTAGTAGGGGGCACCGGGGAGCTGTTTTTT. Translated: CASSLVGGTGELFF.

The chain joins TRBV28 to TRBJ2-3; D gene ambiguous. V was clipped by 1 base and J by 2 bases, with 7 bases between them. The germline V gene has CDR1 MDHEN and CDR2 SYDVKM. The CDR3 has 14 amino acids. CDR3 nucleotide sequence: TGTGCCAGCAGTTTATCGGCTTTCACAGATACGCAGTATTTT. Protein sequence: CASSLSAFTDTQYF.

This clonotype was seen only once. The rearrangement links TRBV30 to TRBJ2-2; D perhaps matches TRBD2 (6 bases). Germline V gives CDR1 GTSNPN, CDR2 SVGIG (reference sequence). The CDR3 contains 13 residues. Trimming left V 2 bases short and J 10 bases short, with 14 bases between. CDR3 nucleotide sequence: TGTGCCTGGAGTTTTACGGGGGAGGTGGAGCTGTTTTTT. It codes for CAWSFTGEVELFF.

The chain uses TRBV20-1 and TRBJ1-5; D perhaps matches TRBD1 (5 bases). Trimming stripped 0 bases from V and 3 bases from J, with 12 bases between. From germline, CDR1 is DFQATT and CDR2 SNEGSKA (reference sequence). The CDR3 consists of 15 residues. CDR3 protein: CSARDRSGYNQPQHF. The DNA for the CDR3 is TGCAGTGCTAGAGATCGGTCAGGGTACAATCAGCCCCAGCATTTT.

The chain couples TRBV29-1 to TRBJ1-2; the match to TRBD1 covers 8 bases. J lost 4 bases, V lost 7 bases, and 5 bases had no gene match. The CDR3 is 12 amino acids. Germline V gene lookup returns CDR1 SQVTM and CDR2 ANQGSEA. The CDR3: CSGGQEGYGYTF. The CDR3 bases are TGCAGCGGGGGACAGGAGGGCTATGGCTACACCTTC.

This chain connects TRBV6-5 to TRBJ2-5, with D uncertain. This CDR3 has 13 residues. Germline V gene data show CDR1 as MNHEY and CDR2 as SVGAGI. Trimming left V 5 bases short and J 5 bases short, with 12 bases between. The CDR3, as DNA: TGTGCCAGCAGTCCCTGGCGTGGGGAGACCCAGTACTTC. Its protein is CASSPWRGETQYF.

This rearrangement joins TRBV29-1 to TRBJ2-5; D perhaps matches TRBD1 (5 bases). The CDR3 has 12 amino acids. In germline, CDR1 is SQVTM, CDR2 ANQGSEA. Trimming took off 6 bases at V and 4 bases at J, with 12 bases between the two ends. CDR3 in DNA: TGCAGCGTCGGACGGCAGGGAGAGACCCAGTACTTC. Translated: CSVGRQGETQYF.

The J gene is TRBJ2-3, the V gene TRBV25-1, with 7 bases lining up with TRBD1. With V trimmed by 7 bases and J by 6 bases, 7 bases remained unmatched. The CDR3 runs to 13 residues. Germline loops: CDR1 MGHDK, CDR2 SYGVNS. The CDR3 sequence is CASTSTGADTQYF. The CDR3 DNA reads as TGTGCCAGCACCTCAACAGGGGCCGATACGCAGTATTTT.

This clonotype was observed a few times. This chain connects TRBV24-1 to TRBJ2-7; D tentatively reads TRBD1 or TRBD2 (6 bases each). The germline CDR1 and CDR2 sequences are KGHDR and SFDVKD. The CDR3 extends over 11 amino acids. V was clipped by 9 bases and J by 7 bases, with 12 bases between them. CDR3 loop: CATEQGGEQYF. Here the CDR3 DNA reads TGTGCCACCGAACAGGGAGGAGAGCAGTACTTC.

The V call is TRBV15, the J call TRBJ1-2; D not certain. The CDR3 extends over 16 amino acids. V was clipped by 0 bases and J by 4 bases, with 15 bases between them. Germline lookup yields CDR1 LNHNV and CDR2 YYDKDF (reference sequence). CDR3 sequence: CATSRDPPPDSYGYTF. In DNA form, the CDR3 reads TGTGCCACCAGCAGAGACCCTCCACCCGATAGCTATGGCTACACCTTC.

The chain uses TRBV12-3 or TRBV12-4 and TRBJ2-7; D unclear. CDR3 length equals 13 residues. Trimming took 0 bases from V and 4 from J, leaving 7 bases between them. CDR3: CASSLAQRYEQYF. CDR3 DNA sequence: TGTGCCAGCAGTTTAGCGCAGAGGTACGAGCAGTACTTC.

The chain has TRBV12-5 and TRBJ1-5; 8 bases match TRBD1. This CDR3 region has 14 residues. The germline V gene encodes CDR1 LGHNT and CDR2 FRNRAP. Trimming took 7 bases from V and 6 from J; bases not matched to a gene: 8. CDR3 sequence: CASANSGGGQPQHF. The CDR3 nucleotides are TGTGCTAGTGCCAACTCAGGGGGCGGTCAGCCCCAGCATTTT.

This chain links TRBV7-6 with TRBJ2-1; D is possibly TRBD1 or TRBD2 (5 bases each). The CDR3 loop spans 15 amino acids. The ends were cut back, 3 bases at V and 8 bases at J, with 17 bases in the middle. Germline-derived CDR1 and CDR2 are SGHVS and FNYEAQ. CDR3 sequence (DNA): TGTGCCAGCAGCTTTTCGTTCAGGGATAGCGATGAGCAGTTCTTC. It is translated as CASSFSFRDSDEQFF.

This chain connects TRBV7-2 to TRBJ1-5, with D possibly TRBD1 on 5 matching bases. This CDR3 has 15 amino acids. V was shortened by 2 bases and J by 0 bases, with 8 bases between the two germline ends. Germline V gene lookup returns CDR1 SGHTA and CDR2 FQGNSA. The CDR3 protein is CASSLYRNSNQPQHF. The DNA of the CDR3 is TGTGCCAGCAGCTTATACAGGAATAGCAATCAGCCCCAGCATTTT.

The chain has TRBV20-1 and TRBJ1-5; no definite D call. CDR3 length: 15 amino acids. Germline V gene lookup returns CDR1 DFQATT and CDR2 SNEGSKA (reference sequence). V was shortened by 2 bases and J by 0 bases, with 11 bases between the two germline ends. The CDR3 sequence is CSARPPLVSNQPQHF. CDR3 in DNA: TGCAGTGCTAGACCACCTTTAGTTAGCAATCAGCCCCAGCATTTT.

This CDR3 reads CSAGNRLESYNEQFF. The CDR3 nucleotides are TGCAGTGCTGGAAACCGACTAGAGTCTTACAATGAGCAGTTCTTC. This rearrangement joins TRBV20-1 to TRBJ2-1, with a weak D call TRBD2 (6 bases). Germline-derived CDR1 and CDR2 are DFQATT and SNEGSKA (reference sequence). The CDR3 extends over 15 amino acids. The V and J ends lost 5 bases and 4 bases respectively, with 18 bases between them.

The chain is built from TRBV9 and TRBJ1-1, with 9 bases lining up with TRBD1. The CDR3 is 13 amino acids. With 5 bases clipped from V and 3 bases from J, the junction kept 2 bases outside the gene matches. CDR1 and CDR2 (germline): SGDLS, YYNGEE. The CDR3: CASRGQGHTEAFF. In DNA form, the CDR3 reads TGTGCCAGCAGGGGACAGGGCCACACTGAAGCTTTCTTT. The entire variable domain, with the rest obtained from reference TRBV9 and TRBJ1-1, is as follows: DSGVTQTPKHLITATGQRVTLRCSPRSGDLSVYWYQQSLDQGLQFLIQYYNGEERAKGNILERFSAQQFPDLHSELNLSSLELGDSALYFCASRGQGHTEAFFGQGTRLTVV.